Shown below are 26 T cell receptor beta chains from a single sample sequenced in a study of CD8 T cells in ankylosing spondylitis. TCRdb called the 5' RACE reads again in MiXCR, with one record for every CDR3 protein. The data show about 220,000 distinct CDR3 sequences, with under 30% seen just once and around 6.3% held by the top ten. The source material was blood, either unsorted or a sorted T cell fraction (not recorded which). Source of these receptors: a male donor with ankylosing spondylitis or in good health (not recorded which).

This clonotype appeared a single time. The chain combines TRBV27 with TRBJ2-3; 8 nucleotides align to TRBD1. The CDR3 consists of 15 residues. V lost 5 bases and J lost 2; bases outside the gene matches: 6. The germline CDR1 and CDR2 sequences are MNHEY and SMNVEV (reference sequence). CDR3 protein: CASSQQQGVTDTQYF. The CDR3 bases are TGTGCCAGCAGTCAACAACAGGGGGTCACAGATACGCAGTATTTT.

This clonotype was counted ten times or more. The CDR3 coding sequence is TGCAGTGCTAGAACACAGGAGAGAGCCTACGAGCAGTACTTC. It codes for CSARTQERAYEQYF. The chain joins TRBV20-1 to TRBJ2-7; maybe TRBD1 (5 bases). The CDR3 has 14 amino acids. The ends were cut back, 2 bases at V and 2 bases at J, with 13 bases in the middle. From germline, CDR1 is DFQATT and CDR2 SNEGSKA (reference sequence).

The chain carries TRBV4-2 and TRBJ2-7, with D possibly being TRBD2 (7 bases). The CDR3 loop spans 14 amino acids. V lost 8 bases to trimming and J lost 5 bases, with 19 bases between them. Per the germline V gene, CDR1 is LGHNA and CDR2 is YNFKEQ. CDR3 sequence (DNA): TGTGCCAGCTCCGGAGGGGGAGGGATCCACGAGCAGTACTTC. Translation: CASSGGGGIHEQYF.

This clonotype was counted many times. This chain connects TRBV5-1 to TRBJ2-5, with TRBD2 matching over 7 bases. The CDR3 consists of 16 residues. Trimming removed 0 bases from V and 1 base from J; junction bases left unmatched: 6. The germline gives CDR1 SGHRS, CDR2 YFSETQ. The CDR3 reads CASSLVASGRQETQYF. The CDR3 region has the DNA TGCGCCAGCAGCTTGGTCGCTAGCGGTCGCCAAGAGACCCAGTACTTC.

This clonotype was found once. V gene TRBV15 combines with J gene TRBJ2-1; D ambiguous. V dropped 0 bases and J dropped 6 bases, with 12 bases sitting between them. Germline CDR1 is LNHNV and CDR2 is YYDKDF (reference sequence). The length of the CDR3 is 15 residues. DNA of the CDR3: TGTGCCACCAGCAGAGAGGAAGCGAGACCCAATGAGCAGTTCTTC. This codes for CATSREEARPNEQFF.

The J gene is TRBJ1-1, the V gene TRBV29-1, with unresolved D. V lost 7 bases and J 1 base, leaving 7 bases between the germline ends. CDR3 length: 11 residues. The germline V gene has CDR1 SQVTM and CDR2 ANQGSEA. This chain's CDR3 is CSGLENTEAFF. In DNA form, the CDR3 reads TGCAGCGGATTAGAGAACACTGAAGCTTTCTTT.

The chain uses TRBV6-1 and TRBJ2-1; 7 positions match TRBD2. Trimming at V came to 6 bases and at J to 4 bases, leaving 21 bases not matched to a gene. The CDR3 length is 19 residues. Germline V gene data show CDR1 as MNHNS and CDR2 as SASEGT. CDR3 sequence (DNA): TGTGCCAGCAGGGGCCGACTAGCCGGCTCCCTTCGGACGTACAATGAGCAGTTCTTC. It encodes CASRGRLAGSLRTYNEQFF.

The sample holds many counts of this clonotype. The chain's CDR3 is CSASGGLFFGNEQFF. CDR3 in DNA: TGCAGTGCTAGTGGCGGACTTTTCTTTGGGAATGAGCAGTTCTTC. V gene TRBV20-1 combines with J gene TRBJ2-1, with a tentative D call TRBD2 (5 bases). Germline V lookup: CDR1 DFQATT, CDR2 SNEGSKA (reference sequence). This CDR3 has 15 residues. The V end lost 3 bases, the J end lost 7 bases, and 19 bases lay between the germline ends.

The chain carries TRBV9 and TRBJ2-2; D gene uncertain. Germline V gene lookup returns CDR1 SGDLS and CDR2 YYNGEE. The CDR3 loop spans 15 amino acids. The germline V and J ends were trimmed by 0 bases and 0 bases, with 6 bases remaining between them. The CDR3 bases are TGTGCCAGCAGCGTAGAAGGCACGAACACCGGGGAGCTGTTTTTT. Its translation is CASSVEGTNTGELFF.

The V and J genes are TRBV12-3 or TRBV12-4 and TRBJ2-7; TRBD1 matches at 10 bases. Trimming at V came to 4 bases and at J to 0 bases, leaving 3 bases not matched to a gene. The CDR3 runs to 15 residues. This chain's CDR3 is CASSWDRGLSYEQYF. CDR3 DNA sequence: TGTGCCAGCAGTTGGGACAGGGGTCTCTCCTACGAGCAGTACTTC.

V and J are TRBV6-1 and TRBJ1-6; D uncertain. CDR1 and CDR2 (germline): MNHNS, SASEGT. CDR3 length: 14 residues. V lost 7 bases and J 3 bases, leaving 10 bases between the germline ends. The DNA of the CDR3 is TGTGCCAGCAAAACCGTGGGCTATAATTCACCCCTCCACTTT. It codes for CASKTVGYNSPLHF.

This clonotype occurred once. The chain uses TRBV28 and TRBJ2-1; 9 bases are a match to TRBD2. The germline V gene encodes CDR1 MDHEN and CDR2 SYDVKM. The CDR3 is made up of 15 amino acids. V shed 7 bases and J 4 bases; nucleotides not matched to a gene: 8. CDR3 amino acids: CASNEAGGKYNEQFF. CDR3 nucleotide sequence: TGTGCCAGCAATGAGGCGGGAGGGAAGTACAATGAGCAGTTCTTC.

At least ten counts were recorded for this clonotype. V is TRBV15 and J is TRBJ2-1; possibly TRBD1 for D (5 bases). The CDR3 covers 12 residues. The germline CDR1 and CDR2 sequences are LNHNV and YYDKDF (reference sequence). Trimming stripped 8 bases from V and 2 bases from J, with 7 bases between. CDR3 amino acids: CATGAPYNEQFF. The CDR3 bases are TGTGCCACCGGGGCGCCCTACAATGAGCAGTTCTTC.

This clonotype was found many times. The chain uses TRBV5-6 and TRBJ2-1; 9 positions match TRBD1. V shed 0 bases, J shed 12 bases, and the junction held 7 bases outside the gene matches. The germline CDR1 and CDR2 sequences are SGHDT and YYEEEE. This CDR3 contains 14 residues. For the CDR3, the DNA is TGTGCCAGCAGCTTGGCGGGACAGGGTTTAGGGCAGTTCTTC. Residues: CASSLAGQGLGQFF.

This clonotype was seen repeatedly, ten times or more. This chain uses TRBV12-3 or TRBV12-4 with TRBJ1-2; 9 bases are a match to TRBD1. The CDR3 extends over 16 amino acids. The junction had 13 bases not matched to a gene; V was cut back by 4 bases and J by 7 bases. The CDR3 here is CASSSNVQGAGSGYTF. The CDR3 DNA reads TGTGCCAGCAGTTCAAACGTACAGGGGGCAGGTAGTGGCTACACCTTC.

As regards this clonotype: This could be a read error, since a much larger clone is one nucleotide away. This chain joins TRBV20-1 and TRBJ2-7; unclear D gene. Germline V gene lookup returns CDR1 DFQATT and CDR2 SNEGSKA (reference sequence). V was trimmed by 3 bases and J by 3 bases, leaving 15 bases between them. The length of the CDR3 is 14 residues. DNA of the CDR3: TGCAGTGCTAGTGTAGAGTCCTTGAGCTACGAGCAGTACTTC. It is translated as CSASVESLSYEQYF.

This clonotype turned up a few times. The DNA of the CDR3 is TGTGCCAGCAGCTTAGGACAGTTTACCTATAATTCACCCCTCCACTTT. Translating gives CASSLGQFTYNSPLHF. The gene calls are TRBV7-2 and TRBJ1-6; D perhaps matches TRBD1 (5 bases). This CDR3 has 16 residues. The germline V gene encodes CDR1 SGHTA and CDR2 FQGNSA. Trimming pared 1 base from V and 2 bases from J, leaving 9 bases between.

This clonotype was seen a few times. The chain is built from TRBV6-5 and TRBJ1-3; 7 bases align to TRBD1. V lost 5 bases and J lost 2; bases outside the gene matches: 6. Germline values: CDR1 MNHEY, CDR2 SVGAGI. The CDR3 consists of 15 residues. The CDR3 bases are TGTGCCAGCAGTCGACAGGGTACTACTGGAAACACCATATATTTT. This codes for CASSRQGTTGNTIYF.

In its sample, this clonotype was seen many times. V and J are TRBV6-1 and TRBJ1-6, with 7 bases identical to TRBD1. The junction had 6 bases not matched to a gene; V was cut back by 5 bases and J by 8 bases. Germline V gene sequence: CDR1 MNHNS, CDR2 SASEGT. This CDR3 is built from 14 residues. The chain's CDR3 is CASSMGQTHSPLHF. DNA for the CDR3: TGTGCCAGCAGTATGGGACAGACCCATTCACCCCTCCACTTT.

This clonotype appeared many times. This sequence joins TRBV5-4 and TRBJ2-7; 11 positions agree with TRBD1. V trimming: 4 bases; J trimming: 3 bases; junction bases outside the gene matches: 6. The CDR3 consists of 15 residues. In germline, CDR1 is SGHNT, CDR2 YYREEE (reference sequence). The CDR3 DNA is TGTGCCAGCAGCCGGATCGGGACAGGGGGCTACGAGCAGTACTTC. Its translation: CASSRIGTGGYEQYF.

Points on this clonotype: It may be a read error: a sequence one base away is much more abundant. The CDR3 nucleotides are TGTGCCAGCACCTCGGCAGGCCGTTCCCCTAACTATGGCTACACCTTC. Translating gives CASTSAGRSPNYGYTF. This chain connects TRBV12-3 or TRBV12-4 to TRBJ1-2; D is unresolved. This CDR3 is built from 16 residues. Trimming removed 7 bases at V and 0 bases at J, with 18 bases between.

This clonotype was observed many times. The CDR3 reads CASSTGTTNTGELFF. CDR3 sequence (DNA): TGCGCCAGCAGTACCGGGACGACGAACACCGGGGAGCTGTTTTTT. The chain uses TRBV5-1 and TRBJ2-2, with D perhaps being TRBD1 or TRBD2 (5 bases each). In germline, CDR1 is SGHRS, CDR2 YFSETQ. Deletions cut 5 bases from V and 0 bases from J, with 11 bases between. The CDR3 sequence is 15 residues long.

This clonotype has at least ten counts. This sequence joins TRBV24-1 and TRBJ2-4; maybe TRBD2 (7 bases). The germline gives CDR1 KGHDR, CDR2 SFDVKD. CDR3 length: 14 residues. The V and J ends lost 2 bases and 7 bases respectively, with 11 bases between them. In nucleotides, the CDR3 is TGTGCCACCAGTGATTGGGGGGGCTCGAACATTCAGTACTTC. This sequence encodes CATSDWGGSNIQYF.

This rearrangement joins TRBV9 to TRBJ2-3; TRBD2 matches at 8 bases. Germline V gene sequence: CDR1 SGDLS, CDR2 YYNGEE. The trim removed 0 bases at V and 1 base at J, leaving 4 bases unmatched. The CDR3 has 16 residues. The CDR3 region is CASSVAAAGGTDTQYF. The DNA for the CDR3 is TGTGCCAGCAGCGTAGCTGCAGCGGGGGGCACAGATACGCAGTATTTT. The entire variable domain, with the rest obtained from reference TRBV9 and TRBJ2-3, is as follows: DSGVTQTPKHLITATGQRVTLRCSPRSGDLSVYWYQQSLDQGLQFLIQYYNGEERAKGNILERFSAQQFPDLHSELNLSSLELGDSALYFCASSVAAAGGTDTQYFGPGTRLTVL.

This clonotype showed up many times. The rearrangement links TRBV7-2 to TRBJ2-3, with 9 bases aligning to TRBD2. Losses at the gene ends were 2 bases for V and 5 bases for J; bases not matched to a gene: 5. Germline CDR1 reads SGHTA; CDR2 reads FQGNSA. The CDR3 length is 15 residues. CDR3: CASSLFAGGEDTQYF. The DNA for the CDR3 is TGTGCCAGCAGCTTATTTGCGGGAGGGGAAGATACGCAGTATTTT.

The gene calls are TRBV12-3 or TRBV12-4 and TRBJ2-5; TRBD2 matches at 10 bases. Trimming removed 6 bases from V and 5 bases from J; junction bases left unmatched: 12. This CDR3 is built from 16 residues. CDR3 residues: CASRPQAGGPRETQYF. The CDR3 nucleotides are TGTGCCAGCAGACCTCAAGCGGGAGGGCCGAGGGAGACCCAGTACTTC.